This TCR beta chain derives from a study of blood T cell repertoires in COVID-19. J gave up 6 bases and V 2 bases, and 5 bases lay outside the gene matches. Germline CDR1 and CDR2: MNHEY and SMNVEV (reference sequence). The CDR3 is made up of 16 amino acids. In the study's own analysis: Nucleated cell counts were estimated from reference gene primer amplification. The method was immunoSEQ multiplex PCR; TCRdb's version includes in-frame clones alone and lacks a portion of them. The V and J calls and the clone size are those of that table, but D and trimming were determined from the DNA. Of some 260,000 clones in the sample, around 88% are singletons; the top ten hold approximately 1.3%.

The sample comprised peripheral blood. The rearrangement links TRBV27 to TRBJ1-6; 9 bases are shared with TRBD1. The sequence was collected from an elderly man with acute or convalescent COVID-19. The CDR3 is CASSLIRTGANSPLHF. The CDR3, as DNA: TGTGCCAGCAGTTTAATACGGACAGGGGCTAATTCACCCCTCCACTTT.